This TCR beta chain was identified in a study of cytomegalovirus exposure and HLA in healthy donors. Vbeta (60) and Jbeta (13) primers were used in the PCR. Produced via immunoSEQ multiplex PCR; TCRdb's table is partial and in-frame only. The sample holds some 95,000 clones, about 67% seen once. The germline V gene encodes CDR1 SGDLS and CDR2 YYNGEE. Trimming left V 5 bases short and J 0 bases short, with 9 bases between. CDR3 length: 14 residues. The clonotype originates from a woman aged 18-30 years in good health and CMV-seropositive. Sequenced: PBMCs. The chain carries TRBV9 and TRBJ1-3; D ambiguous. The CDR3 DNA follows: TGTGCCAGCAGTATATCCTCCTCTGGAAACACCATATATTTT. This codes for CASSISSSGNTIYF.